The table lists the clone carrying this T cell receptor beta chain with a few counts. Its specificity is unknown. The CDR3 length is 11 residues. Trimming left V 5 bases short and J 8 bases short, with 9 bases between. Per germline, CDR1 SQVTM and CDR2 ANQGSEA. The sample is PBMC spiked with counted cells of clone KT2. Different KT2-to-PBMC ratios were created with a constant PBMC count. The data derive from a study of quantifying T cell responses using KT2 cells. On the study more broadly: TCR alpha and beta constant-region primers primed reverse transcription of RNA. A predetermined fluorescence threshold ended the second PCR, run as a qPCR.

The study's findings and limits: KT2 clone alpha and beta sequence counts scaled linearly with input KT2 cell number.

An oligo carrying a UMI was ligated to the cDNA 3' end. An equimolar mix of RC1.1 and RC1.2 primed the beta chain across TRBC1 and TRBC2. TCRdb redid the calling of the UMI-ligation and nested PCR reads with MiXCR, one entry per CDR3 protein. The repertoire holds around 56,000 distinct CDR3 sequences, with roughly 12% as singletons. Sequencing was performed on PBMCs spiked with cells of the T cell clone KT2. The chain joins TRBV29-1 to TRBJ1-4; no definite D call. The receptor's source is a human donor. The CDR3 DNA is TGCAGCGTTCGGTTCCAGGAAAAACTGTTTTTT. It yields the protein CSVRFQEKLFF.